This T cell receptor beta chain was identified during a study of metastatic and nonmetastatic thyroid tumors. Study-level information: The study looked at repertoires side by side in blood and in tumor or nodule tissue from malignant and benign thyroid patients.

This clone was observed many times. The CDR3 is 13 amino acids. Trimming stripped 4 bases from V and 2 bases from J, with 10 bases between. In germline, CDR1 is SGDLS, CDR2 YYNGEE. There were no patients who had received any treatment before thyroid surgery. In the study's own analysis: What underpinned the distant-metastasis classifier for papillary thyroid cancer was the set of CDR3 differences across clinicopathological groups. TCRdb re-called the PCR reads through MiXCR. The authors' filters were not applied to this entry. The sample includes approximately 29,000 clones, around 32% of them seen just once.

The sequenced sample was blood. The chain carries TRBV9 and TRBJ2-7; unclear D gene. The origin of this receptor is a female donor with papillary thyroid cancer or a benign thyroid nodule (not recorded which). Some clones in this sample may be carry-over from other donors' samples. CDR3 region: CASSPDLPYEQYF. The CDR3 bases are TGTGCCAGCAGCCCCGACTTACCCTACGAGCAGTACTTC.